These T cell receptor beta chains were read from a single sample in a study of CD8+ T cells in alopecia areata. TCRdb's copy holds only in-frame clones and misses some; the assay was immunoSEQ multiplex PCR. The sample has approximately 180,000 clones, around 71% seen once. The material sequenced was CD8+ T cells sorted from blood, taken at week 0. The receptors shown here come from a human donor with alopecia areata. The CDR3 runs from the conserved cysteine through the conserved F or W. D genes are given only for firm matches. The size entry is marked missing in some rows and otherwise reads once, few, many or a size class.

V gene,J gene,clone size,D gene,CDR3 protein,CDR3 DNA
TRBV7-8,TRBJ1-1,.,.,CASSLLVGDGEAFF,TGTGCCAGCAGCTTACTGGTTGGGGACGGTGAAGCTTTCTTT
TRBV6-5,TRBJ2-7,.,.,CASSSSRVLRYEQYF,TGTGCCAGCAGTTCAAGCCGAGTGCTTCGGTACGAGCAGTACTTC
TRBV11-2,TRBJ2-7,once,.,CASSLGSGSYEQYF,TGTGCCAGCAGCTTGGGTTCGGGCTCCTACGAGCAGTACTTC
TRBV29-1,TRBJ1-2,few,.,CSVEGEGASYGYTF,TGCAGCGTTGAAGGAGAGGGTGCAAGCTATGGCTACACCTTC
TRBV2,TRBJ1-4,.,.,CASSEIPTGGYEKLFF,TGTGCCAGCAGTGAAATCCCCACGGGGGGATATGAAAAACTGTTTTTT
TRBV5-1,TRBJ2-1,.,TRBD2,CASSTQGLVPEQFF,TGCGCCAGCAGCACTCAGGGACTAGTGCCTGAGCAGTTCTTC
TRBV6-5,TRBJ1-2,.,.,CASSSRQPYGYTF,TGTGCCAGCAGTTCGAGACAGCCCTATGGCTACACCTTC
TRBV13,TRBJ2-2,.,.,CASMRGGNGELFF,TGTGCCAGTATGAGAGGGGGTAACGGGGAGCTGTTTTTT
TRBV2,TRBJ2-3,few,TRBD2,CASITGTSVTDTQYF,TGTGCCAGCATCACCGGGACTAGCGTGACAGATACGCAGTATTTT
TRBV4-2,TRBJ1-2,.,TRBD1,CASSQGSGGDGYTF,TGTGCCAGCAGCCAAGGGTCAGGGGGCGATGGCTACACCTTC
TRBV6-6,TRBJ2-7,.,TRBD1,CASRHRDRDHEQYF,TGTGCCAGCAGACACCGGGACAGGGACCACGAGCAGTACTTC
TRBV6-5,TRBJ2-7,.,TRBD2,CASSFSGTSGLMEQYF,TGTGCCAGCAGTTTTTCCGGGACTAGCGGGCTCATGGAGCAGTACTTC
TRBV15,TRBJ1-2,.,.,CATSRAGTVYGYTF,TGTGCCACCAGCAGAGCTGGGACCGTCTATGGCTACACCTTC
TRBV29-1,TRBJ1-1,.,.,CSSIAGNTEAFF,TGCAGCAGCATAGCCGGTAACACTGAAGCTTTCTTT
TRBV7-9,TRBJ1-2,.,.,CASSNSGLGYGYTF,TGTGCCAGCAGCAATAGCGGGCTTGGCTATGGCTACACCTTC
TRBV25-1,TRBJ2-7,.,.,CASSEDIEQYF,TGTGCCAGCAGTGAGGACATCGAGCAGTACTTC
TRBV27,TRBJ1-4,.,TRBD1,CASSLGDRLFF,TGTGCCAGCAGTCTCGGGGACAGACTGTTTTTT
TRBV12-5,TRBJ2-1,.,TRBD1,CASGADRGQPYNEQFF,TGTGCTAGTGGCGCAGACCGGGGACAGCCCTACAATGAGCAGTTCTTC
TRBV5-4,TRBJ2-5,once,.,CASIPDPGGLQETQYF,TGTGCCAGCATCCCAGACCCCGGGGGGCTCCAAGAGACCCAGTACTTC
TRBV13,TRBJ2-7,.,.,CASSSYSYEQYF,TGTGCCAGCAGCTCCTACTCCTACGAGCAGTACTTC
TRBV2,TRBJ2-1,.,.,CASSYEQFF,TGTGCCAGCTCTTATGAGCAGTTCTTC
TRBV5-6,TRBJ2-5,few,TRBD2,CASSTGLASGETQYF,TGTGCCAGCAGCACTGGACTAGCAAGTGGAGAGACCCAGTACTTC